Below, 22 T cell receptor beta chains from the same sample are listed, as sequenced in a study of T cell changes during pregnancy in multiple sclerosis. Here immunoSEQ multiplex PCR was the method, and the copy in TCRdb shows in-frame clones only, minus some. The sample carries tens of thousands of clones, about 93% recorded once. Sequenced here: peripheral blood, sampled in the third trimester of pregnancy. Receptors originate from a female donor in good health, enrolled as a control in a pregnancy study.

The V gene is TRBV28, the J gene TRBJ2-5, with D possibly being TRBD2 (5 bases). The germline gives CDR1 MDHEN, CDR2 SYDVKM. The CDR3 spans 14 residues. V was clipped by 4 bases and J by 4 bases, with 13 bases between them. Written as DNA, the CDR3 is TGTGCCAGCAGTTATACGGGGTTAGGAGAGACCCAGTACTTC. Amino acids: CASSYTGLGETQYF.

The genes are TRBV28 and TRBJ1-1; D remains unclear. In germline, CDR1 is MDHEN, CDR2 SYDVKM. Trimming shortened V by 7 bases and J by 4 bases, and 13 bases separated the two germline ends. This CDR3 has 13 amino acids. CDR3 nucleotides: TGTGCCAGCATCGGGTCTGAAGCCACTGAAGCTTTCTTT. Protein sequence: CASIGSEATEAFF.

In this sample, this clone turned up once. The chain links TRBV5-1 to TRBJ1-1; D perhaps matches TRBD1 (5 bases). The CDR3 is made up of 14 amino acids. The germline V gene has CDR1 SGHRS and CDR2 YFSETQ. With 3 bases removed from V and 5 bases from J, the gap between germline ends came to 14 bases. This chain's CDR3 is CASSSGPQGTEAFF. The CDR3 coding sequence is TGCGCCAGCAGCTCAGGACCGCAGGGTACTGAAGCTTTCTTT.

V gene TRBV18 combines with J gene TRBJ2-1, with TRBD2 matching over 7 bases. The germline V gene encodes CDR1 KGHSH and CDR2 LQKENI. This CDR3 is built from 16 residues. Trimming cost V 2 bases and J 7 bases; bases outside gene matches: 11. The CDR3 coding sequence is TGTGCCAGCTCACCATGGGAGGGTTCATCCCGGAATGAGCAGTTCTTC. This codes for CASSPWEGSSRNEQFF.

CDR3 bases: TGTGCCACCAGCTTCCTCCCCAACGGGGTTTTCTACGAGCAGTACTTC. Protein sequence: CATSFLPNGVFYEQYF. The chain links TRBV15 to TRBJ2-7; a weak D match, TRBD2 (5 bases). Trimming left V 5 bases short and J 3 bases short, with 20 bases between. CDR3 length equals 16 residues. Germline CDR1 reads LNHNV; CDR2 reads YYDKDF (reference sequence).

The chain employs TRBV11-2 and TRBJ2-2; D perhaps matches TRBD1 (6 bases). This CDR3 contains 15 residues. V lost 2 bases and J 3 bases, leaving 10 bases between the germline ends. Germline CDR1 is SGHAT and CDR2 is FQNNGV. CDR3 residues: CASSLNSGDTGELFF. Written as DNA, the CDR3 is TGTGCCAGCAGCTTAAACTCAGGGGACACCGGGGAGCTGTTTTTT.

The chain uses TRBV28 and TRBJ2-7, with 7 bases that match TRBD2. Germline trimming cut 2 bases from V and 3 bases from J; bases unmatched to any gene: 10. Germline V gene data show CDR1 as MDHEN and CDR2 as SYDVKM. The CDR3 has 16 residues. CDR3 in DNA: TGTGCCAGCAGTTTAAATTCGTGGGAGGGCCGCTACGAGCAGTACTTC. This encodes CASSLNSWEGRYEQYF.

The gene calls are TRBV28 and TRBJ1-5, with a weak D call TRBD1 (6 bases). V lost 7 bases to trimming and J lost 1 base, with 20 bases between them. CDR1 is MDHEN, CDR2 SYDVKM, per germline. The length of the CDR3 is 17 residues. CDR3 DNA: TGTGCCAGCACCTCGGGGTCAGGGGAGGGGAGCAATCAGCCCCAGCATTTT. Amino acids: CASTSGSGEGSNQPQHF.

This clone was seen just once. V and J are TRBV18 and TRBJ2-7, with 13 nucleotides matching TRBD2. Trimming at V came to 4 bases and at J to 2 bases, leaving 8 bases not matched to a gene. In germline, CDR1 is KGHSH, CDR2 LQKENI. The CDR3 length is 17 residues. CDR3 loop: CASSLTGTSGVTYEQYF. CDR3 nucleotides: TGTGCCAGCTCACTTACCGGGACTAGCGGGGTTACCTACGAGCAGTACTTC.

This clone was recorded once. The chain employs TRBV27 and TRBJ2-2; TRBD2 matches at 10 bases. This CDR3 spans 14 amino acids. Germline loops: CDR1 MNHEY, CDR2 SMNVEV (reference sequence). Trimming at V came to 2 bases and at J to 8 bases, leaving 2 bases not matched to a gene. CDR3 in DNA: TGTGCCAGCAGTTTACTAGCGGGAGAGGGGGAGCTGTTTTTT. Residues: CASSLLAGEGELFF.

CDR3 bases: TGTGCCAGCAGTTACTCGGGGGGGTGGTCCGGGGAGCTGTTTTTT. Residues: CASSYSGGWSGELFF. This sequence joins TRBV6-6 and TRBJ2-2; 7 bases are shared with TRBD2. The CDR3 totals 15 residues. Trimming removed 0 bases from V and 6 bases from J; junction bases left unmatched: 4. Germline V gene data show CDR1 as MNHNY and CDR2 as SVGAGI (reference sequence).

V usage is TRBV7-9 and J usage is TRBJ2-1, with TRBD2 matching over 8 bases. Germline CDR1 is SEHNR and CDR2 is FQNEAQ (reference sequence). This CDR3 is 15 amino acids long. Germline trimming cut 5 bases from V and 4 bases from J; bases unmatched to any gene: 7. In DNA form, the CDR3 reads TGTGCCAGCAGCCCCCTAGCGGGCCCTTACAATGAGCAGTTCTTC. Amino acid sequence: CASSPLAGPYNEQFF.

The chain couples TRBV14 to TRBJ2-3; TRBD1 is a possible D gene (6 bases). Germline-derived CDR1 and CDR2 are SGHDN and FVKESK. The ends were cut back, 1 base at V and 2 bases at J, with 13 bases in the middle. The CDR3 loop spans 16 amino acids. The CDR3 sequence: CASSQVGQFDTDTQYF. CDR3 nucleotides: TGTGCCAGCAGCCAAGTAGGACAGTTTGACACAGATACGCAGTATTTT. The full variable domain, with the rest looked up from reference TRBV14 and TRBJ2-3, is EAGVTQFPSHSVIEKGQTVTLRCDPISGHDNLYWYRRVMGKEIKFLLHFVKESKQDESGMPNNRFLAERTGGTYSTLKVQPAELEDSGVYFCASSQVGQFDTDTQYFGPGTRLTVL.

This rearrangement joins TRBV14 to TRBJ2-7, with unresolved D. Trimming left V 4 bases short and J 2 bases short, with 9 bases between. This CDR3 comprises 13 residues. Germline lookup yields CDR1 SGHDN and CDR2 FVKESK. The CDR3: CASSRLGAYEQYF. CDR3 nucleotide sequence: TGTGCCAGCAGCCGACTTGGAGCCTACGAGCAGTACTTC.

The chain uses TRBV28 and TRBJ2-1; TRBD1 matches 10 bases. The CDR3 contains 16 residues. Trimming took 5 bases from V and 9 from J; bases not matched to a gene: 13. Germline lookup yields CDR1 MDHEN and CDR2 SYDVKM. The CDR3 DNA reads TGTGCCAGCAGTCCCATTCCGGGACAGGGGTTAAGTGAGCAGTTCTTC. Its translation is CASSPIPGQGLSEQFF. The entire variable domain, with the rest obtained from reference TRBV28 and TRBJ2-1, is as follows: DVKVTQSSRYLVKRTGEKVFLECVQDMDHENMFWYRQDPGLGLRLIYFSYDVKMKEKGDIPEGYSVSREKKERFSLILESASTNQTSMYLCASSPIPGQGLSEQFFGPGTRLTVL.

This clone was observed a few times. The chain couples TRBV7-9 to TRBJ1-1; D perhaps matches TRBD1 (6 bases). The V end lost 2 bases, the J end lost 1 base, and 17 bases lay between the germline ends. The length of the CDR3 is 17 residues. Germline V gene sequence: CDR1 SEHNR, CDR2 FQNEAQ (reference sequence). The DNA for the CDR3 is TGTGCCAGCAGCTTATCTGGCAGCCTACAGGGGAACACTGAAGCTTTCTTT. It codes for CASSLSGSLQGNTEAFF.

This sequence joins TRBV28 and TRBJ1-2, with 9 bases that match TRBD1. The germline V gene has CDR1 MDHEN and CDR2 SYDVKM. The trim removed 5 bases at V and 3 bases at J, leaving 4 bases unmatched. This CDR3 region has 14 residues. CDR3 loop: CASSGTGQHYGYTF. CDR3 in DNA: TGTGCCAGCAGTGGGACAGGGCAACACTATGGCTACACCTTC.

The rearrangement uses TRBV29-1 and TRBJ2-7, with 11 nucleotides matching TRBD2. The V gene end was trimmed by 5 bases and the J gene end by 3 bases; junction bases not matched to a gene: 6. CDR1 and CDR2 (germline): SQVTM, ANQGSEA. The length of the CDR3 is 14 residues. CDR3: CSVILAGANYEQYF. CDR3 nucleotide sequence: TGCAGCGTTATACTAGCGGGAGCAAACTACGAGCAGTACTTC.

V usage is TRBV28 and J usage is TRBJ2-1; perhaps TRBD2 as D (6 bases). Trimming stripped 6 bases from V and 3 bases from J, with 15 bases between. This CDR3 has 15 residues. Germline V CDR1 and CDR2: MDHEN, SYDVKM. The CDR3 DNA follows: TGTGCCAGCAGCCACCGGGACTTCGACTACAATGAGCAGTTCTTC. This codes for CASSHRDFDYNEQFF.

The rearrangement joins TRBV5-1 to TRBJ2-7, with 9 positions matching TRBD1. Germline lookup yields CDR1 SGHRS and CDR2 YFSETQ. CDR3 size: 15 residues. J lost 5 bases, V lost 2 bases, and 8 bases had no gene match. This CDR3 is CASSFSGTGSDEQYF. DNA for the CDR3: TGCGCCAGCAGCTTTTCCGGGACAGGGTCCGACGAGCAGTACTTC.

The chain couples TRBV4-1 to TRBJ2-2, with 8 bases fitting TRBD2. Germline CDR1 and CDR2: MGHRA and YSYEKL. V lost 6 bases and J lost 0; bases outside the gene matches: 6. The CDR3 is made up of 16 amino acids. The CDR3 DNA reads as TGCGCCAGCAGTCATACTAGCGGAACGAACACCGGGGAGCTGTTTTTT. This gives the protein CASSHTSGTNTGELFF.

V and J are TRBV10-3 and TRBJ1-3; D is ambiguous. V lost 7 bases and J 0 bases, leaving 13 bases between the germline ends. The CDR3 length is 15 residues. Germline V gene sequence: CDR1 ENHRY, CDR2 SYGVKD. The CDR3 sequence is CAIKEEGLSGNTIYF. The CDR3 coding sequence is TGTGCCATCAAGGAGGAGGGCCTCTCTGGAAACACCATATATTTT.